This paragraph covers one T cell receptor beta chain sequence. Clones were sequenced by immunoSEQ multiplex PCR, and TCRdb holds only the in-frame ones, with some missing. The sample consists of approximately 50,000 clones, roughly 90% of them appearing once. The germline V gene has CDR1 SGHRS and CDR2 YFSETQ. The CDR3 runs to 15 residues. Trimming at V came to 4 bases and at J to 4 bases, leaving 11 bases not matched to a gene. This sample stems from a study of blood T cell repertoires in COVID-19. The chain couples TRBV5-1 to TRBJ2-7, with 7 bases identical to TRBD1. The TCR sequence derives from a man of 80 years or more with active or convalescent COVID-19. Sequencing was carried out using peripheral blood. CDR3 nucleotide sequence: TGCGCCAGCAGCCCGGCGACGGGACAGTATTACGAGCAGTACTTC. This codes for CASSPATGQYYEQYF.